The T cell receptor beta chain under discussion was sequenced for a study of cytotoxic CD8 clonotypes in ibrutinib-treated CLL (dated by TCRdb to the early 2020s). With respect to the entire study: The cohort had about ten relapsed/refractory and 15 treatment-naive patients; 17 to 18 were IGHV unmutated. Partial responses were observed in 24 patients and complete responses in 2; after a median follow-up of around 68 months, remission was maintained in approximately 14 patients and progression was observed in some twelve. Response samples were obtained after a median of approximately 12 months of treatment, with a range of roughly 6 to 40 months. On average, each sample yielded 255,043 productive templates and around 98,000 productive rearrangements. Longitudinal samples were obtainable from about 30% of the roughly 90 participants in the trial. Cryopreserved peripheral blood mononuclear cells were obtained before treatment, at response, and at either sustained remission or disease progression. All remission and progressive disease samples were collected while patients were still receiving ibrutinib.

On a MiSeq, deep resolution sequencing aimed for a depth between 1 in 1 million and 1 in 200,000 T cells, with each clonotype covered around 10x on average. The immunoSEQ hsTCRB Kit was used to generate the TCR beta libraries. As for the authors' bioinformatics: The data were analyzed with ImmunoSEQ Analyzer and ImmunoSEQ Data Assistant, and V, D and J gene assignments followed IMGT definitions. Clonality, which ranges from 0 to 1, was calculated by subtracting the normalized Shannon entropy of productive rearrangement frequencies from one. Only overrepresented clonotypes making up at least 0.05% of the repertoire of each patient were included in the public clonotype analysis. More than ten age-matched healthy donor repertoires from immuneACCESS were used as controls for clonality. The immuneACCESS repertoire file appears here via TCRdb, limited to in-frame rearrangements. These files lack a portion of the clones; in checked studies, under half of the deficit traces to unresolved V genes, and the cause of the others is not known. V and J calls and clone size follow that table, whereas D and trimming were derived from the DNA. This sample gives some 170,000 clones in total; about 88% of them show up just once. The leading ten clones occupy 3% to 3.5% of the sample.

What the authors observed across the whole study: Clonality rose at ibrutinib response, remained stable during sustained remission, and dropped back toward baseline at progression. Lymph node repertoires were not examined, and the timing of sampling was not matched between patients in sustained remission and those whose disease progressed. Baseline clonality was found to be higher than that of age-matched healthy donors and was strongly correlated with circulating CD8+ T-cell counts. Public clonotypes were rare and either contracted or stayed stable during treatment, and the rise in clonality at ibrutinib response reflected the expansion of private clonotypes.

V loses 0 bases of germline sequence and J loses 4 bases, and the interval between the two ends is 13 bases. Looking up the germline V gene yields CDR1 MNHEY and CDR2 SVGAGI. The cysteine opens and the phenylalanine closes a CDR3 of 16 amino acids. This entry keeps only the CDR3 DNA: 48 bases, framed from base 1. Comment on this clone: Which antigen it targets is not known. Base quality data are lacking; no much larger clone is found one base away.

The time point label on this specimen signifies: progressive disease on ibrutinib. Roughly 1.8 micrograms of genomic DNA were extracted from cryopreserved PBMCs for TCR beta library preparation. Longitudinal blood samples from CLL patients receiving ibrutinib monotherapy were subjected to high-throughput TCR beta sequencing. Patients were enrolled in a phase 2 open-label single-center ibrutinib monotherapy trial. The rearranged chain carries TRBV6-5 and TRBJ1-3; the D gene cannot be resolved reliably. The TCR sequence derives from a human donor with chronic lymphocytic leukemia. Sequenced material: PBMCs, taken at disease progression, from a patient treated with ibrutinib. The CDR3 protein is CASSYSLRGAGNTIYF. The DNA is TGTGCCAGCAGTTACTCGCTCCGGGGTGCGGGAAACACCATATATTTT.